This paragraph reports one T cell receptor beta chain. Its antigen is as yet unknown. V was clipped by 4 bases and J by 0 bases, with 9 bases between them. The CDR3 is 15 residues long. Germline lookup yields CDR1 SEHNR and CDR2 FQNEAQ (reference sequence). TCRdb re-analysed the RT-PCR reads in MiXCR, keeping a single row per CDR3 protein. The sample comprises 700,000 to 800,000 distinct CDR3 sequences, approximately 17% of which are singletons, and roughly 10% rests with the top ten. This specimen comes from a study of response to subunit inactivated influenza vaccine. Findings and limits, study-wide: Few new T cells, the authors suggested, are recruited by each seasonal influenza vaccination.

The chain joins TRBV7-9 to TRBJ1-4, with D tentatively TRBD1 (5 bases). The sequencing here drew on PBMCs from blood, taken roughly 5 days after vaccination. The receptor comes from a man in his fifties or sixties who received an inactivated influenza vaccine. The DNA for the CDR3 is TGTGCCAGCAGCTCGGGGGACGCAACTAATGAAAAACTGTTTTTT. Its translation is CASSSGDATNEKLFF.